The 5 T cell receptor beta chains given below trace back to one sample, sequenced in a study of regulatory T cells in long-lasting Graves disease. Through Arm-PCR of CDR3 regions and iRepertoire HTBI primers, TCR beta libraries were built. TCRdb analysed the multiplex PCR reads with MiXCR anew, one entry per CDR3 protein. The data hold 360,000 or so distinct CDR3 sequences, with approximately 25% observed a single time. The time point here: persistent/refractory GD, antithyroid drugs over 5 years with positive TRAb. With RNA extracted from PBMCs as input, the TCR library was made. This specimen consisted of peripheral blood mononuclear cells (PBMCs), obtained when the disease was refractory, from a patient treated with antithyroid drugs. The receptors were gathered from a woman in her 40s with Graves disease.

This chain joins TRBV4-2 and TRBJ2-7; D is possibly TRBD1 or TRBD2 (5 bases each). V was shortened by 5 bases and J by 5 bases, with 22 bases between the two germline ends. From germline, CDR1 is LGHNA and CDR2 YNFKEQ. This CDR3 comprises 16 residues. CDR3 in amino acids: CASSFRLPGRPDEQYF. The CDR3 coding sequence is TGTGCCAGCAGCTTTCGGCTTCCGGGACGTCCGGACGAGCAGTACTTC.

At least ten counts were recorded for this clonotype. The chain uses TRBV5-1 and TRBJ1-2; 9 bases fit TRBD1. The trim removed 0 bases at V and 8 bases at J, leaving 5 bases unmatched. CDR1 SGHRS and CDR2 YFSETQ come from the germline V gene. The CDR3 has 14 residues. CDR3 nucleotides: TGCGCCAGCAGCTTGGAAGGACAGGGGTACGGCTACACCTTC. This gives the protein CASSLEGQGYGYTF.

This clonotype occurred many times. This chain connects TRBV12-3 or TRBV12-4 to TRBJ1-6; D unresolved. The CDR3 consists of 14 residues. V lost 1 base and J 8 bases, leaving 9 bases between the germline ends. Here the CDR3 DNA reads TGTGCCAGCAGTTTAGTCGGTATGGATTCACCCCTCCACTTT. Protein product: CASSLVGMDSPLHF.

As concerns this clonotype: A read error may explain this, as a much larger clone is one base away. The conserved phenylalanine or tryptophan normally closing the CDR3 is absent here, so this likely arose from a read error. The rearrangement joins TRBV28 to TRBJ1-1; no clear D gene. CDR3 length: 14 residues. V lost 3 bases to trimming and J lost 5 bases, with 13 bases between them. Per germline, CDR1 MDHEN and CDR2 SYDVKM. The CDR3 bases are TGTGCCAGCAGTTTGGACCCTAGCCAAACTGAAGCTTTCCTT. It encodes CASSLDPSQTEAFL.

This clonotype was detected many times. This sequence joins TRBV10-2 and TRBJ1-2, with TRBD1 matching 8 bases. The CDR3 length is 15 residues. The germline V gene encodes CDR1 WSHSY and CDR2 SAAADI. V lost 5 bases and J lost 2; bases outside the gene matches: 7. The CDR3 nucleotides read TGCGCCAGCAGTCCAATGGACAGGGCAAACTATGGCTACACCTTC. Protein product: CASSPMDRANYGYTF.